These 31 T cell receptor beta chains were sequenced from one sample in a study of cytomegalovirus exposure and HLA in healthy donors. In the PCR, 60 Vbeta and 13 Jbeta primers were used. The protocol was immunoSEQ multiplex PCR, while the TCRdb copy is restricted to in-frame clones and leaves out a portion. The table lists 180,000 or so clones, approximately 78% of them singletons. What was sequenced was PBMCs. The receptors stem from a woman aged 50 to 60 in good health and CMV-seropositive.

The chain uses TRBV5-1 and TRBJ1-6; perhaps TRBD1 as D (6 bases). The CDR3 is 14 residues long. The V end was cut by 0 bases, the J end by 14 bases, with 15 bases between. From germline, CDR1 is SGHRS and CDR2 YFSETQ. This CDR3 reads CASSLEQGGTTLHF. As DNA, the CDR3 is TGCGCCAGCAGCTTGGAACAGGGTGGGACAACCCTCCACTTT.

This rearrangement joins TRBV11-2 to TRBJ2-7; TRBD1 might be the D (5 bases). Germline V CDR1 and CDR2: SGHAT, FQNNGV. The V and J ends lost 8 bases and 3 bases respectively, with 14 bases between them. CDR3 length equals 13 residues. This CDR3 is CASGLQVFYEQYF. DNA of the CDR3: TGTGCCAGCGGATTACAGGTTTTCTACGAGCAGTACTTC.

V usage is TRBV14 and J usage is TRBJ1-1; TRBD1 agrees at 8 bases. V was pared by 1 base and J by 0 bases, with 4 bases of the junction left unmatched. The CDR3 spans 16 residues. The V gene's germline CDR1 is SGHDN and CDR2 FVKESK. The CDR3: CASSQGTGTVNTEAFF. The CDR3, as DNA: TGTGCCAGCAGCCAAGGGACAGGGACTGTGAACACTGAAGCTTTCTTT.

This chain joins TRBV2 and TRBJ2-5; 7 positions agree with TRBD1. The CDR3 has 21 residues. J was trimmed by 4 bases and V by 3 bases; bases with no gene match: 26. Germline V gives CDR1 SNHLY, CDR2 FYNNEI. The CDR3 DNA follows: TGTGCCAGCAGTGATTTTCCAGCCATATCCACCATAGAGACAGGGCGAGAGACCCAGTACTTC. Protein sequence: CASSDFPAISTIETGRETQYF.

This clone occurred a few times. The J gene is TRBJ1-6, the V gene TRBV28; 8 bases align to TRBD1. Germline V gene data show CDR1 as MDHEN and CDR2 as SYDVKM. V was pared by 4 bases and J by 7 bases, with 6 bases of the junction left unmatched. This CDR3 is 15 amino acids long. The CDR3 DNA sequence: TGTGCCAGCAGTTCGCCGGGACAGGTGAATTCACCCCTCCACTTT. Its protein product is CASSSPGQVNSPLHF. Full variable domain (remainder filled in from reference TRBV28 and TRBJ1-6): DVKVTQSSRYLVKRTGEKVFLECVQDMDHENMFWYRQDPGLGLRLIYFSYDVKMKEKGDIPEGYSVSREKKERFSLILESASTNQTSMYLCASSSPGQVNSPLHFGNGTRLTVT.

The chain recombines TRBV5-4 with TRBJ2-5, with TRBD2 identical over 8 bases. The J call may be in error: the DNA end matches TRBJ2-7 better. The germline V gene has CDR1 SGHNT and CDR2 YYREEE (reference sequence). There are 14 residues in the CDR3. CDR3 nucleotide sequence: TGTGCCAGCAGCTTCCCGGGGGGGACCTACGAGCAGTACTTC. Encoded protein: CASSFPGGTYEQYF.

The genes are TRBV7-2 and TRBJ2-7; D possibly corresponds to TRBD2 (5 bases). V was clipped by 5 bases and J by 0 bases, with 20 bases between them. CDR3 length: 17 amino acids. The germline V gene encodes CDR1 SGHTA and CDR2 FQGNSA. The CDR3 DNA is TGTGCCAGCAGCCGACCCGGCGCGGGTTGGCGCTCCTACGAGCAGTACTTC. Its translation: CASSRPGAGWRSYEQYF.

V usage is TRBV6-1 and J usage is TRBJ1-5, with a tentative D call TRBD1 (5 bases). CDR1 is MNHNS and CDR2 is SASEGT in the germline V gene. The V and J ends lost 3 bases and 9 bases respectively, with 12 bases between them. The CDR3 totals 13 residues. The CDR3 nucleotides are TGTGCCAGCAGTGAGACCCTCGGGGGGCCCCAGCATTTT. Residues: CASSETLGGPQHF.

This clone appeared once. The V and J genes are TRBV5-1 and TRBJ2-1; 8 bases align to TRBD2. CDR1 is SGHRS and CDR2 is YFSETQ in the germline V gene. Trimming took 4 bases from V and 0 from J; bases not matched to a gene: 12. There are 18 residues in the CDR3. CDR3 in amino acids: CASSGGLDPPSSYNEQFF. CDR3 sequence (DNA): TGCGCCAGCAGCGGGGGACTAGACCCCCCGAGCTCCTACAATGAGCAGTTCTTC.

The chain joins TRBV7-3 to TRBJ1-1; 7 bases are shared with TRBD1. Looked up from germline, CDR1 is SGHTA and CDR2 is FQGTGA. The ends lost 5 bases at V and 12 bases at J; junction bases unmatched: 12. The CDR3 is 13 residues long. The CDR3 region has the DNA TGTGCCAGCAGCCCCGGGACAGAATATGACCCTTTCTTT. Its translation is CASSPGTEYDPFF.

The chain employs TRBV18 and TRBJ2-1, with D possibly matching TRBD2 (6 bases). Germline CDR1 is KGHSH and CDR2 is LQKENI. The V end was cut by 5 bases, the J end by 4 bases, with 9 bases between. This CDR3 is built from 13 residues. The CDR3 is CASSIGLYNEQFF. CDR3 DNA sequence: TGTGCCAGCTCAATAGGACTATACAATGAGCAGTTCTTC.

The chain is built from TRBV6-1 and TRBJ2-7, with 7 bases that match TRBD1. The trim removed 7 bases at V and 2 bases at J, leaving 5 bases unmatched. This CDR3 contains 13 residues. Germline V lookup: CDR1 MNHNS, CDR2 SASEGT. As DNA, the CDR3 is TGTGCCAGCACCGACAGGGTCCCCTACGAGCAGTACTTC. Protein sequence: CASTDRVPYEQYF.

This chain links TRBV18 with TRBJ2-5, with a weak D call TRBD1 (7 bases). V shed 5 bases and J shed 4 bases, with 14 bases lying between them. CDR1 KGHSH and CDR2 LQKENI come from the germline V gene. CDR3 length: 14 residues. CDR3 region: CASSTGEEGETQYF. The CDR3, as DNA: TGTGCCAGCTCAACAGGGGAGGAAGGAGAGACCCAGTACTTC.

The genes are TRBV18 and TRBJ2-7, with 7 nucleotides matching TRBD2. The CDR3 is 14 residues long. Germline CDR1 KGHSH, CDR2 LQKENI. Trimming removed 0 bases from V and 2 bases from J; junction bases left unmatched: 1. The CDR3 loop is CASSPPTSPYEQYF. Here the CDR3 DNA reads TGTGCCAGCTCACCACCGACTAGCCCCTACGAGCAGTACTTC.

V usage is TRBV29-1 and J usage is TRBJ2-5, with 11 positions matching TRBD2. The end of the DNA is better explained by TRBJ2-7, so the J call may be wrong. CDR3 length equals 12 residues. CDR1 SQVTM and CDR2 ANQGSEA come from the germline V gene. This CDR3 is CSAGLAGNEQYF. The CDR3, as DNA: TGCAGCGCCGGACTAGCGGGTAACGAGCAGTACTTC.

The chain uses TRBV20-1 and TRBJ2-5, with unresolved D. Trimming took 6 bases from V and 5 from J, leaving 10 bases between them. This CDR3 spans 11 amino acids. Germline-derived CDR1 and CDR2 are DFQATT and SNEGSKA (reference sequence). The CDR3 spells CSASVEETQYF. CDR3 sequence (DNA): TGCAGTGCATCCGTTGAGGAGACCCAGTACTTC.

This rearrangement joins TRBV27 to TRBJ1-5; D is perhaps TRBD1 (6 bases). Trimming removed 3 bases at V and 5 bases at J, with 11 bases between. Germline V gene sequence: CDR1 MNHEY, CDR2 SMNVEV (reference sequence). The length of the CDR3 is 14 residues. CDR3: CASSFGTRDQPQHF. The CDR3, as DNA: TGTGCCAGCAGTTTCGGGACAAGAGATCAGCCCCAGCATTTT.

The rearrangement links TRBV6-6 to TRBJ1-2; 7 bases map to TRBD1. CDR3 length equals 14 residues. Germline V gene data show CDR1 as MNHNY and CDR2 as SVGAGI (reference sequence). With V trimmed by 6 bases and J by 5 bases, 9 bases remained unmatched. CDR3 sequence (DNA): TGTGCCAGCAGGCCGCCGGGACAGTCTTATGGCTACACCTTC. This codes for CASRPPGQSYGYTF.

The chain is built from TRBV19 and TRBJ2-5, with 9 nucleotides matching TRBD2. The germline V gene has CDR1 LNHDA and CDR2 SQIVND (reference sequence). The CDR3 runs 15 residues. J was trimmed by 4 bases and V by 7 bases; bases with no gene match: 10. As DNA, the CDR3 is TGTGCCAGTACTCCGGGACTAGCCTTCCGAGAGACCCAGTACTTC. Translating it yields CASTPGLAFRETQYF.

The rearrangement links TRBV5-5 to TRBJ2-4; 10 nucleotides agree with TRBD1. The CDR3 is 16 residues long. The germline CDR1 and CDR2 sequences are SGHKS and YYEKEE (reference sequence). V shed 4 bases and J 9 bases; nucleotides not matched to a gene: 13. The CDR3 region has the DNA TGTGCCAGCAGCCCGTCCCCGGGACAGGGGACGAGCATTCAGTACTTC. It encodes CASSPSPGQGTSIQYF. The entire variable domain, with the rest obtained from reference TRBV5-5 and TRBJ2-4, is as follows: DAGVTQSPTHLIKTRGQQVTLRCSPISGHKSVSWYQQVLGQGPQFIFQYYEKEERGRGNFPDRFSARQFPNYSSELNVNALLLGDSALYLCASSPSPGQGTSIQYFGAGTRLSVL.

The CDR3 reads CASRTGITGELFF. The CDR3 coding sequence is TGCGCCAGCAGGACAGGGATCACCGGGGAGCTGTTTTTT. The chain is built from TRBV5-1 and TRBJ2-2; 7 bases agree with TRBD1. J was trimmed by 4 bases and V by 5 bases; bases with no gene match: 2. Per germline, CDR1 SGHRS and CDR2 YFSETQ. CDR3 length: 13 amino acids. Looking up the rest from reference TRBV5-1 and TRBJ2-2 gives the full variable domain: KAGVTQTPRYLIKTRGQQVTLSCSPISGHRSVSWYQQTPGQGLQFLFEYFSETQRNKGNFPGRFSGRQFSNSRSEMNVSTLELGDSALYLCASRTGITGELFFGEGSRLTVL.

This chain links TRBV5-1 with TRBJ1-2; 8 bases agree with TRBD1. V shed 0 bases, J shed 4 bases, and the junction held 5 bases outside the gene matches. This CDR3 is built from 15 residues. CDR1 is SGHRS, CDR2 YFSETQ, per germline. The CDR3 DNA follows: TGCGCCAGCAGCTTGGAAGGCAGGGGGCCCTATGGCTACACCTTC. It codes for CASSLEGRGPYGYTF.

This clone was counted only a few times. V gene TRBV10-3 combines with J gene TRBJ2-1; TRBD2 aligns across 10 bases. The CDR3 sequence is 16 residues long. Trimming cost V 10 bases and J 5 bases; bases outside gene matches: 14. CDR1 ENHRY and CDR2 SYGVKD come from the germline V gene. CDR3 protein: CATWTPGTSDHNEQFF. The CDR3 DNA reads TGTGCCACCTGGACCCCTGGGACTAGCGACCACAATGAGCAGTTCTTC.

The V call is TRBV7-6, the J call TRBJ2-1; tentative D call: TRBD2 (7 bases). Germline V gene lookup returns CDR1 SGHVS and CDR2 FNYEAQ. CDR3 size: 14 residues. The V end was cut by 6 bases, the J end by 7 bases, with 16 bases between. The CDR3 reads CASSRGGARNEQFF. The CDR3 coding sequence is TGTGCCAGCAGTCGAGGGGGGGCCAGAAATGAGCAGTTCTTC.

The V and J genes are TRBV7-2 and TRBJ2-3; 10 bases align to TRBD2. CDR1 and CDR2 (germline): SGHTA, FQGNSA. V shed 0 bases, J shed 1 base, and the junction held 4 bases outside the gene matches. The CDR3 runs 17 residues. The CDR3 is CASSLASGLAGTDTQYF. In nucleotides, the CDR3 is TGTGCCAGCAGCTTAGCCTCTGGACTAGCGGGCACAGATACGCAGTATTTT.

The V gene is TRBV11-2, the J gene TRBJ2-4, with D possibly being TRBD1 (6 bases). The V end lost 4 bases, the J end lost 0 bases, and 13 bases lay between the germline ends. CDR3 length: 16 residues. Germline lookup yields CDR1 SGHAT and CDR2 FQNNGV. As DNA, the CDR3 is TGTGCCAGCAGCTGGGGACAACAATTAGCCAAAAACATTCAGTACTTC. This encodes CASSWGQQLAKNIQYF.

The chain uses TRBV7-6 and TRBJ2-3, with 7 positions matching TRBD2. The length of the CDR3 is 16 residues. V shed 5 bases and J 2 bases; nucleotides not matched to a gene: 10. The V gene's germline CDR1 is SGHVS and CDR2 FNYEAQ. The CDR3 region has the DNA TGTGCCAGCAGCCTAAGCCCAGCGGGGAACACAGATACGCAGTATTTT. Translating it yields CASSLSPAGNTDTQYF.

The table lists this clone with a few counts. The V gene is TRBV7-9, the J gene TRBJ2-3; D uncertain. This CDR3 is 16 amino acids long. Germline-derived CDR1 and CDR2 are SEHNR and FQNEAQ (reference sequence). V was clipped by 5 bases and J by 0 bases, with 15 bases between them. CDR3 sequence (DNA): TGTGCCAGCAGCCCTCTCGCTAGGCTCAGCACAGATACGCAGTATTTT. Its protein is CASSPLARLSTDTQYF.

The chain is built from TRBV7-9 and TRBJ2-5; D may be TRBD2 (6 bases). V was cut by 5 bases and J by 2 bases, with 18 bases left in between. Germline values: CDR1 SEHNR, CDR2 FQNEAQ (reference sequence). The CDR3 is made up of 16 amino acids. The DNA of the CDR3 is TGTGCCAGCAGCCCGCGAGGAGCGGGTGTACAAGAGACCCAGTACTTC. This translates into CASSPRGAGVQETQYF. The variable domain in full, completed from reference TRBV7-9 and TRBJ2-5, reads DTGVSQNPRHKITKRGQNVTFRCDPISEHNRLYWYRQTLGQGPEFLTYFQNEAQLEKSRLLSDRFSAERPKGSFSTLEIQRTEQGDSAMYLCASSPRGAGVQETQYFGPGTRLLVL.

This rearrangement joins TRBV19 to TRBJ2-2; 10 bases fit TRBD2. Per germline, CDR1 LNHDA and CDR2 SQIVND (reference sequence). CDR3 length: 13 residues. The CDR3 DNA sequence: TGTGCTAGCGGGAGGACTTACACCGGGGAGCTGTTTTTT. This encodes CASGRTYTGELFF. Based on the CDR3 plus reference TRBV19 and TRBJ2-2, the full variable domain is DGGITQSPKYLFRKEGQNVTLSCEQNLNHDAMYWYRQDPGQGLRLIYYSQIVNDFQKGDIAEGYSVSREKKESFPLTVTSAQKNPTAFYLCASGRTYTGELFFGEGSRLTVL.

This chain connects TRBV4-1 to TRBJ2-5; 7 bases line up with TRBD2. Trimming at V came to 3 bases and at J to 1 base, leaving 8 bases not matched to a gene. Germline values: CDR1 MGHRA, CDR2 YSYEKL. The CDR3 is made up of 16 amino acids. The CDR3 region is CASSHPLGGGQETQYF. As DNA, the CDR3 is TGCGCCAGCAGCCACCCGCTTGGGGGGGGCCAAGAGACCCAGTACTTC.